Each of the 26 T cell receptor beta chains below was sequenced from the same sample in a study of T cells in Graves' hyperthyroidism and ophthalmopathy (dated by TCRdb to the late 2010s). Libraries were made using multiplex PCR. Sequencing instrument: Illumina HiSeq 2000. TCR beta CDR3 regions were amplified from RNA transcripts. For the first round of RT-PCR on the TCR CDR3, the HTBI primer set was used together with the Qiagen OneStep RT-PCR kit. TCRdb took the public reads, trimmed them with fastp at Q25, ran MiXCR for clone calling and kept in-frame beta chains. Duplicate CDR3 protein sequences are folded into a single record with the most common DNA and genes. This sample has nearly 600,000 distinct CDR3 sequences in its table, and over 12% of those were observed once. Roughly 7.1% of the sample comes from the top ten. Sequenced: blood. The receptors shown here come from a woman aged 18 to 35 with Graves' ophthalmopathy.

This chain links TRBV7-9 with TRBJ2-4; 9 bases fit TRBD1. The ends lost 5 bases at V and 5 bases at J; junction bases unmatched: 16. The CDR3 is 18 residues long. Germline loops: CDR1 SEHNR, CDR2 FQNEAQ (reference sequence). This CDR3 reads CASSRGTGRVLLENIQYF. In nucleotides, the CDR3 is TGTGCCAGCAGCCGCGGGACAGGGCGCGTCTTACTAGAAAACATTCAGTACTTC. Full variable domain (missing parts from reference TRBV7-9 and TRBJ2-4): DTGVSQNPRHKITKRGQNVTFRCDPISEHNRLYWYRQTLGQGPEFLTYFQNEAQLEKSRLLSDRFSAERPKGSFSTLEIQRTEQGDSAMYLCASSRGTGRVLLENIQYFGAGTRLSVL.

This chain uses TRBV5-1 with TRBJ1-5; 8 bases fit TRBD1. Looked up from germline, CDR1 is SGHRS and CDR2 is YFSETQ. The trim removed 2 bases at V and 6 bases at J, leaving 7 bases unmatched. The CDR3 covers 15 residues. CDR3 protein: CASSFRTGPIQPQHF. Written as DNA, the CDR3 is TGCGCCAGCAGCTTCCGGACAGGGCCTATTCAGCCCCAGCATTTT.

The chain couples TRBV6-2 or TRBV6-3 to TRBJ2-1; possible D gene TRBD2, 6 bases. The CDR3 is 14 residues long. Looked up from germline, CDR1 is MNHEY and CDR2 is SVGEGT. Trimming took 2 bases from V and 11 from J, leaving 16 bases between them. DNA of the CDR3: TGTGCCAGCAGTTACGGGGACTCCCACCGGAAGCAGTTCTTC. Its translation: CASSYGDSHRKQFF.

At least ten counts were recorded for this clonotype. The CDR3 nucleotides are TGTGCCAGCTCACCACGACCGGTGGCAGATACGCAGTATTTT. Its translation is CASSPRPVADTQYF. This chain links TRBV18 with TRBJ2-3; the D is unclear. V lost 1 base, J lost 4 bases, and 9 bases lay in between. Germline V gene lookup returns CDR1 KGHSH and CDR2 LQKENI. The CDR3 is made up of 14 amino acids.

Comments on this clonotype: This may be a read error, as it is one base from a much larger clone. The rearrangement links TRBV27 to TRBJ1-1, with 10 bases fitting TRBD1. The CDR3 runs to 16 residues. V shed 4 bases, J shed 2 bases, and the junction held 7 bases outside the gene matches. Germline lookup yields CDR1 MNHEY and CDR2 SMNVEV (reference sequence). CDR3 bases: TGTGCCAGCAGTTCTCAGACAGGGGGCTCTAACACTGAAGCTTTCTTT. It is translated as CASSSQTGGSNTEAFF.

This clonotype was picked up many times. This rearrangement joins TRBV28 to TRBJ1-5; 7 nucleotides align to TRBD1. CDR1 and CDR2 (germline): MDHEN, SYDVKM. The J segment lost 7 bases and the V segment lost 6 bases, leaving 9 bases of the junction unmatched. The CDR3 has 14 amino acids. This CDR3 is CASRFSGGKQPQHF. CDR3 nucleotide sequence: TGTGCCAGCAGATTTTCAGGGGGAAAGCAGCCCCAGCATTTT.

Points on this clonotype: Just one base apart from a much larger clone, this may be a read error. The CDR3 coding sequence is TGTGCCAGCAGCTTTGGACAGGGGCCCTCCTACGAGCAGTACTTC. Encoded protein: CASSFGQGPSYEQYF. The V gene is TRBV7-3, the J gene TRBJ2-7; 9 nucleotides align to TRBD1. Trimming took 3 bases from V and 0 from J; bases not matched to a gene: 3. The CDR3 runs 15 residues. Germline loops: CDR1 SGHTA, CDR2 FQGTGA.

Concerning this clonotype itself: A much bigger clone sits one base away, suggesting this may be a read error. V gene TRBV20-1 combines with J gene TRBJ2-3, with D hard to call. Germline-derived CDR1 and CDR2 are DFQATT and SNEGSKA (reference sequence). This CDR3 region has 13 residues. The CDR3 nucleotides read TGCAGTGCTGTTACTAACAGTGGGGATACGCAGTGTTTT. Residues: CSAVTNSGDTQCF.

This clonotype has ten or more counts. The rearrangement uses TRBV7-8 and TRBJ2-1; 8 bases map to TRBD2. Germline-derived CDR1 and CDR2 are SGHVS and FQNEAQ. This CDR3 spans 15 amino acids. After removal of 2 bases from V and 6 bases from J, the junction contained 6 bases not matched to a gene. As DNA, the CDR3 is TGTGCCAGCAGCTTATGGTCCGGGACTAGCAATGAGCAGTTCTTC. This gives the protein CASSLWSGTSNEQFF.

The chain joins TRBV4-1 to TRBJ1-6, with D tentatively TRBD1 (5 bases). The V and J ends lost 3 bases and 1 base respectively, with 19 bases between them. The CDR3 is made up of 19 amino acids. The V gene's germline CDR1 is MGHRA and CDR2 YSYEKL. The CDR3 DNA reads as TGCGCCAGCAGCCACGATCGGGTGGGGGTTCGGTCCTATAATTCACCCCTCCACTTT. This gives the protein CASSHDRVGVRSYNSPLHF.

This clonotype was detected many times. The chain uses TRBV11-2 and TRBJ2-5; 13 bases match TRBD2. This CDR3 region has 16 residues. CDR1 and CDR2 from the germline V gene are SGHAT and FQNNGV. V lost 5 bases to trimming and J lost 3 bases; unmatched junction nucleotides: 6. CDR3 residues: CASSAGTSGVKETQYF. Written as DNA, the CDR3 is TGTGCCAGCAGCGCCGGGACTAGCGGGGTTAAAGAGACCCAGTACTTC. The complete variable domain, with remaining parts taken from reference TRBV11-2 and TRBJ2-5, reads EAGVAQSPRYKIIEKRQSVAFWCNPISGHATLYWYQQILGQGPKLLIQFQNNGVVDDSQLPKDRFSAERLKGVDSTLKIQPAKLEDSAVYLCASSAGTSGVKETQYFGPGTRLLVL.

The chain recombines TRBV7-9 with TRBJ1-2; D is unresolved. The ends were cut back, 3 bases at V and 7 bases at J, with 9 bases in the middle. The CDR3 is 12 amino acids. CDR1 and CDR2 (germline): SEHNR, FQNEAQ (reference sequence). CDR3: CASSFSLLGYTF. As DNA, the CDR3 is TGTGCCAGCAGCTTCAGTTTACTTGGCTACACCTTC.

This rearrangement joins TRBV19 to TRBJ2-2; no clear D gene. V was clipped by 3 bases and J by 4 bases, with 18 bases between them. The CDR3 has 17 residues. CDR1 LNHDA and CDR2 SQIVND come from the germline V gene (reference sequence). CDR3 sequence: CASSIGDDGTFTGELFF. In DNA, the CDR3 is TGTGCCAGTAGTATCGGTGATGACGGAACCTTCACCGGGGAGCTGTTTTTT.

This clonotype was counted ten times or more. The J gene is TRBJ1-5, the V gene TRBV12-3 or TRBV12-4; 9 bases are a match to TRBD1. CDR3 length: 14 residues. Unmatched junction bases numbered 5, after V lost 7 bases and J lost 4 bases. The CDR3 DNA reads TGTGCCAGCACCAGACAGGGGGGGAATCAGCCCCAGCATTTT. This gives the protein CASTRQGGNQPQHF.

A note on this clonotype: The junction differs from germline at one of its ends, possibly a read error. The chain joins TRBV6-1 to TRBJ1-2; D is perhaps TRBD1 (5 bases). In germline, CDR1 is MNHNS, CDR2 SASEGT. The CDR3 consists of 15 residues. This CDR3 is CAGSERRGGNYGYTF. The CDR3 bases are TGTGCCGGCAGTGAACGCCGCGGGGGGAACTATGGCTACACCTTC.

The chain joins TRBV5-8 to TRBJ2-1; TRBD2 matches 10 bases. Looked up from germline, CDR1 is SGHTS and CDR2 is YDEGEE. With 2 bases clipped from V and 7 bases from J, the junction kept 6 bases outside the gene matches. CDR3 length equals 15 residues. CDR3 protein: CASSFGTSAVNEQFF. The CDR3 DNA reads TGTGCCAGCAGCTTTGGGACTAGCGCCGTTAATGAGCAGTTCTTC.

This clonotype showed up many times. The J gene is TRBJ1-2, the V gene TRBV6-1, with 12 bases that match TRBD1. Germline values: CDR1 MNHNS, CDR2 SASEGT. CDR3 length: 16 residues. After removal of 6 bases from V and 4 bases from J, the junction contained 9 bases not matched to a gene. The CDR3 reads CASRISGTGGGYGYTF. Written as DNA, the CDR3 is TGTGCCAGCAGGATTTCCGGGACAGGGGGCGGCTATGGCTACACCTTC.

The V call is TRBV24-1, the J call TRBJ1-3; tentative D call: TRBD1 (6 bases). V was cut by 4 bases and J by 7 bases, with 13 bases left in between. CDR1 KGHDR and CDR2 SFDVKD come from the germline V gene. This CDR3 spans 14 amino acids. DNA for the CDR3: TGTGCCACCAGTGAAGGGGGGCCTCGGAACACCATATATTTT. It yields the protein CATSEGGPRNTIYF.

This clonotype was recorded at least ten times. The V and J genes are TRBV14 and TRBJ2-7; 11 nucleotides match TRBD2. Germline-derived CDR1 and CDR2 are SGHDN and FVKESK. This CDR3 is 17 amino acids long. J lost 2 bases, V lost 2 bases, and 8 bases had no gene match. The CDR3 reads CASSQRITSGRPYEQYF. In DNA form, the CDR3 reads TGTGCCAGCAGCCAAAGGATAACTAGCGGGAGACCCTACGAGCAGTACTTC. Combining the CDR3 with reference TRBV14 and TRBJ2-7 gives the whole variable domain EAGVTQFPSHSVIEKGQTVTLRCDPISGHDNLYWYRRVMGKEIKFLLHFVKESKQDESGMPNNRFLAERTGGTYSTLKVQPAELEDSGVYFCASSQRITSGRPYEQYFGPGTRLTVT.

The CDR3 sequence is CASSPAVVGPTIYEQYF. DNA of the CDR3: TGCGCCAGCAGCCCAGCGGTGGTGGGCCCGACGATATACGAGCAGTACTTC. The chain carries TRBV4-3 and TRBJ2-7, with D perhaps matching TRBD2 (5 bases). V was pared by 4 bases and J by 4 bases, with 23 bases between. The V gene's germline CDR1 is LGHNA and CDR2 YSLEER. The CDR3 sequence is 17 residues long.

This clonotype was recorded a few times. The genes are TRBV6-1 and TRBJ2-7; D is undetermined. V was cut by 2 bases and J by 6 bases, with 14 bases left in between. The CDR3 length is 14 residues. Germline loops: CDR1 MNHNS, CDR2 SASEGT. CDR3 DNA: TGTGCCAGCAGTGAATACCCAGGCCCTAGCGAGCAGTACTTC. Its protein is CASSEYPGPSEQYF.

This clonotype showed up just a few times. The chain is built from TRBV30 and TRBJ1-2; D perhaps matches TRBD1 (5 bases). This CDR3 region has 14 residues. Trimming removed 2 bases from V and 4 bases from J, with 14 bases in between. The V gene's germline CDR1 is GTSNPN and CDR2 SVGIG (reference sequence). CDR3: CAWSPGGLFYGYTF. For the CDR3, the DNA is TGTGCCTGGAGTCCGGGGGGACTATTCTATGGCTACACCTTC.

The chain links TRBV29-1 to TRBJ1-3; no definite D call. This CDR3 has 14 amino acids. Deletions cut 4 bases from V and 3 bases from J, with 13 bases between. Germline V gene lookup returns CDR1 SQVTM and CDR2 ANQGSEA. The CDR3 region is CSVASRASGNTIYF. The CDR3 DNA reads TGCAGCGTTGCGTCACGGGCGAGTGGAAACACCATATATTTT.

This clonotype was counted many times. The chain uses TRBV24-1 and TRBJ1-5, with 12 bases aligning to TRBD1. Losses at the gene ends were 7 bases for V and 2 bases for J; bases not matched to a gene: 5. Germline lookup yields CDR1 KGHDR and CDR2 SFDVKD. The CDR3 is 16 amino acids. The CDR3 spells CATREGTGGGNQPQHF. CDR3 DNA: TGTGCCACCAGAGAGGGGACAGGGGGCGGCAATCAGCCCCAGCATTTT.

The V and J genes are TRBV4-3 and TRBJ2-3, with 10 bases identical to TRBD2. The junction had 17 bases not matched to a gene; V was cut back by 0 bases and J by 5 bases. Germline CDR1 is LGHNA and CDR2 is YSLEER. This CDR3 has 20 residues. In nucleotides, the CDR3 is TGCGCCAGCAGCCAAGATCTGGCTTTATTAGCGGGGGGCACTCGAGATACGCAGTATTTT. Its protein is CASSQDLALLAGGTRDTQYF.

A note on this clonotype: Possible read error: a much larger clone is one base away. The chain combines TRBV6-2 or TRBV6-3 with TRBJ1-1; a possible D gene is TRBD1 (5 bases). Germline CDR1 MNHEY, CDR2 SVGEGT. With 2 bases removed from V and 7 bases from J, the gap between germline ends came to 17 bases. This CDR3 region has 15 residues. CDR3 in DNA: TGTGCCAGCAGTTACCCTCTTGGGGCAGCCTTTGAAGCTTTCTTT. Protein product: CASSYPLGAAFEAFF.